This T cell receptor (beta chain) was recorded in a study of blood T cell repertoires in COVID-19. Study summary: T cells, B-cell-depleted T cells, or PBMCs supplied cDNA or gDNA.

Trimming cost V 4 bases and J 4 bases, with 11 bases left between them. The CDR3 length is 13 residues. Germline CDR1 SGHRS, CDR2 YFSETQ. Authors' data handling: Reference gene primer amplification gave nucleated cell count estimates. Measured with immunoSEQ multiplex PCR; TCRdb has only the in-frame clones, and not every one. From that table come the V and J calls and clone size; the DNA was used to work out D and trimming. The sample holds 90,000 to 130,000 clones; approximately 70% are singletons and the top ten take less than 2%. This TCR was recovered from a woman between 40 and 55 years old with acute or convalescent COVID-19. Sequenced input: peripheral blood. V usage is TRBV5-1 and J usage is TRBJ1-1; possible D gene TRBD1, 5 bases. CDR3 sequence: CASSQGRSTEAFF. As DNA, the CDR3 is TGCGCCAGCAGCCAGGGAAGATCCACTGAAGCTTTCTTT.